This T cell receptor (beta chain) was sequenced in a study of technical replicates of blood from a handful of donors. The ends were cut back, 2 bases at V and 9 bases at J, with 6 bases in the middle. CDR3 length: 11 amino acids. The germline gives CDR1 SGHNT, CDR2 YYREEE (reference sequence). The data were produced by immunoSEQ multiplex PCR, yet TCRdb's version contains in-frame clones alone and is incomplete. In the table there are tens of thousands of clones, 85% to 95% of which are singletons. The chain couples TRBV5-4 to TRBJ2-1; D is unresolved. This TCR came from a human donor in good health. The sequencing input was T cells isolated from PBMCs. CDR3: CASSLVSEQFF. CDR3 in DNA: TGTGCCAGCAGCTTAGTTAGTGAGCAGTTCTTC.